The rows below give T cell receptor beta chains drawn from one sample of a study of blood T cell repertoires in COVID-19. The method was immunoSEQ multiplex PCR; TCRdb's version includes in-frame clones alone and lacks a portion of them. The repertoire consists of 150,000 to 200,000 clones, with about 87% occurring once and the leading ten covering 3% to 4%. Sequenced: peripheral blood. All receptors derive from a man between 18 and 29 years old with active or convalescent COVID-19. Both conserved end residues are part of each CDR3. A D gene is named only where the DNA matches it firmly. Clone size is shown for a subset of rows, as once, few, many or a class of expanded clone.

d_call | j_call | v_call | clone_size | cdr3_nt | cdr3_aa
- | TRBJ1-5 | TRBV28 | few | TGTGCCAGCAGTTTATGGGGCCCGGCGAATCAGCCCCAGCATTTT | CASSLWGPANQPQHF
- | TRBJ2-2 | TRBV4-1 | once | TGCGCCAGCAGCCGGAGCGAGGAACAGGTGAACACCGGGGAGCTGTTTTTT | CASSRSEEQVNTGELFF
TRBD2 | TRBJ2-7 | TRBV20-1 | - | TGCAGTGCTAGTACTAGCGGGAGGGCGAACGAGCAGTACTTC | CSASTSGRANEQYF
- | TRBJ1-1 | TRBV5-4 | - | TGTACCAGCAGCTTGGCAGGTTTGAACACTGAAGCTTTCTTT | CTSSLAGLNTEAFF
- | TRBJ2-1 | TRBV14 | - | TGTGCCAGCAGCCAAGAAATCGGGAGCTACAATGAGCAGTTCTTC | CASSQEIGSYNEQFF
- | TRBJ2-1 | TRBV9 | - | TGTGCCAGCAGCCCCGAAACAGGGCCCTACAATGAGCAGTTCTTC | CASSPETGPYNEQFF
- | TRBJ1-1 | TRBV19 | once | TGTGCCAGTAGTATGGAGTACACTGAAGCTTTCTTT | CASSMEYTEAFF
TRBD1 | TRBJ1-1 | TRBV5-1 | few | TGCGCCAGCAGCCTCGGGACAGGGACTGAAGCTTTCTTT | CASSLGTGTEAFF
TRBD1 | TRBJ1-4 | TRBV3-1/TRBV3-2 | - | TGTGCCAGCAGCCTTGGGACAGCGCGTGCAACTAATGAAAAACTGTTTTTT | CASSLGTARATNEKLFF
- | TRBJ2-7 | TRBV5-1 | - | TGCGCCAGCCCTAGGACTGCCCTCACCTCCTACGAGCAGTACTTC | CASPRTALTSYEQYF
TRBD1 | TRBJ1-2 | TRBV6-2/TRBV6-3 | once | TGTGCCAGCAGTCCAGGGGACAGGGTCAACTATGGCTACACCTTC | CASSPGDRVNYGYTF
TRBD1 | TRBJ1-5 | TRBV12-3/TRBV12-4 | - | TGTGCCAGCAGTGGGACAGGGAATCAGCCCCAGCATTTT | CASSGTGNQPQHF
TRBD1 | TRBJ1-5 | TRBV24-1 | few | TGTGCCACCAGCCCGGGACAGGGGTCACTGCCCCAGCATTTT | CATSPGQGSLPQHF
- | TRBJ2-3 | TRBV5-1 | - | TGCGCCAGCAGCTTGACTGTAGATACGCAGTATTTT | CASSLTVDTQYF
- | TRBJ1-5 | TRBV19 | - | TGTGCCAGCCCTGAGAACTGCAATCAGCCCCAGCATTTT | CASPENCNQPQHF
- | TRBJ2-7 | TRBV11-2 | few | TGTGCCAGCACCCTTTCGGGTCGCGAGCAGTACTTC | CASTLSGREQYF
TRBD1 | TRBJ2-1 | TRBV28 | - | TGTGCCAGCAGCCAAGGACAGGGGGAATTTGAGGAGCAGTTCTTC | CASSQGQGEFEEQFF
TRBD1 | TRBJ1-2 | TRBV5-1 | once | TGCGCCAGCAGCTTGGCACCAGGGGGCAACTATGGCTACACCTTC | CASSLAPGGNYGYTF
- | TRBJ2-1 | TRBV29-1 | - | TGCAGCGTTGAAAACTTTAAGGGGGATGAGCAGTTCTTC | CSVENFKGDEQFF
- | TRBJ1-4 | TRBV6-5 | few | TGTGCCAGCAGTTCCAGGGCTGAAAAACTGTTTTTT | CASSSRAEKLFF
- | TRBJ2-3 | TRBV2 | - | TGTGCCAGCAGTGAAGCCCTCCCCACAGATACGCAGTATTTT | CASSEALPTDTQYF
- | TRBJ2-1 | TRBV28 | - | TGTGCCAGCAGTTCGGGGGGCGTGAGCTCCTACAATGAGCAGTTCTTC | CASSSGGVSSYNEQFF
- | TRBJ2-7 | TRBV7-2 | few | TGTGCCAGCAGCTCAACCTACGAGCAGTACTTC | CASSSTYEQYF
- | TRBJ1-2 | TRBV5-8 | - | TGTGCCAGCAGCTTGGATTATTGGGGCCGGGATGGCTACACCTTC | CASSLDYWGRDGYTF
TRBD1 | TRBJ1-4 | TRBV19 | - | TGTGCCAGTAGTTGGGGGACAGGGGGTGAAAAACTGTTTTTT | CASSWGTGGEKLFF
- | TRBJ1-1 | TRBV9 | - | TGTGCCAGCAGCGTTTTGTCAGGAAACACTGAAGCTTTCTTT | CASSVLSGNTEAFF
TRBD1 | TRBJ1-1 | TRBV4-2 | few | TGTGCCAGCAGCCACAGGGGGAGTACTGAAGCTTTCTTT | CASSHRGSTEAFF
TRBD1 | TRBJ1-5 | TRBV7-6 | once | TGTGCCAGCAGCTTATCCCCTGACAGGGGGAGCAATCAGCCCCAGCATTTT | CASSLSPDRGSNQPQHF
- | TRBJ2-5 | TRBV9 | - | TGTGCCAGCAGCGTAGGATCGGCAGGCGGGTGGGAGACCCAGTACTTC | CASSVGSAGGWETQYF
TRBD2 | TRBJ2-3 | TRBV2 | - | TGTGCCAGCAGACCAGCCACTAGCGGGAGGGCGGGAGATACGCAGTATTTT | CASRPATSGRAGDTQYF
- | TRBJ2-2 | TRBV10-1 | - | TGCGCCAGCAGTGGGCACCCCCTCGGAGTGGACACCGGGGAGCTGTTTTTT | CASSGHPLGVDTGELFF
TRBD1 | TRBJ1-1 | TRBV28 | - | TGTGCCAGCAGTTTTCCAGGACAGGGGATAGAAGCTTTCTTT | CASSFPGQGIEAFF
- | TRBJ1-5 | TRBV5-1 | - | TGCGCCAGCAGCTTGGGGGCGGCGGGGCAAGGACAGCCCCAGCATTTT | CASSLGAAGQGQPQHF
TRBD2 | TRBJ2-3 | TRBV7-2 | - | TGTGCCAGCAGCTTAGCGGTAGCGGGAAGCACAGATACGCAGTATTTT | CASSLAVAGSTDTQYF
TRBD1 | TRBJ2-3 | TRBV18 | - | TGTGCCAGCTCACCACCGGTTGGGACAGGGTCCGATACGCAGTATTTT | CASSPPVGTGSDTQYF
- | TRBJ2-6 | TRBV24-1 | - | TGTGCCACCAGTGATTTCGGGAACTCTGGGGCCAACGTCCTGACTTTC | CATSDFGNSGANVLTF
TRBD2 | TRBJ2-7 | TRBV5-1 | - | TGCGCCAGCAGCTGGTATAGCGGGAGCTCCTACGAGCAGTACTTC | CASSWYSGSSYEQYF
- | TRBJ2-7 | TRBV3-1/TRBV3-2 | once | TGTGCCAGCAGCCAGGCTACCCCTAGGTACGAGCAGTACTTC | CASSQATPRYEQYF
- | TRBJ2-5 | TRBV27 | - | TGTGCCAGCCGGCCGGAAGCGGCCCTTCAAGAGACCCAGTACTTC | CASRPEAALQETQYF
- | TRBJ2-3 | TRBV9 | - | TGTGCCAGCAGCGCGGGACTAGATACGCAGTATTTT | CASSAGLDTQYF
- | TRBJ2-3 | TRBV4-1 | few | TGCGCCAGCAGCCGCTCACCGGGCCAGGGGGATACGCAGTATTTT | CASSRSPGQGDTQYF
- | TRBJ2-3 | TRBV7-2 | - | TGTGCCAGCAGCCCACGACAGGGCACAGATACGCAGTATTTT | CASSPRQGTDTQYF
- | TRBJ1-4 | TRBV5-6 | - | TGTGCCAGCAGCCTCCCTCCAGGGGAAAAACTGTTTTTT | CASSLPPGEKLFF
- | TRBJ1-2 | TRBV18 | - | TGTGCCAGCTCATCAGGGGAAGGGGGCTACACCTTC | CASSSGEGGYTF
TRBD1 | TRBJ1-2 | TRBV11-2 | few | TGTGCCAGCAGCGCCGGGACAGATGTCTATGGCTACACCTTC | CASSAGTDVYGYTF
- | TRBJ1-1 | TRBV4-2 | - | TGTGCCAGCAGCCAAGCGGCGGGGGCGGATACTGAAGCTTTCTTT | CASSQAAGADTEAFF
- | TRBJ1-5 | TRBV24-1 | - | TGTGCCACCAGTAACCAGAATAGCAATCAGCCCCAGCATTTT | CATSNQNSNQPQHF
- | TRBJ1-1 | TRBV3-1/TRBV3-2 | - | TGTGCCAGCAGACCCCGGACAGATTCCACTGAAGCTTTCTTT | CASRPRTDSTEAFF
- | TRBJ1-5 | TRBV9 | - | TGTGCCAGCAGCGCCTTTAGCAATCAGCCCCAGCATTTT | CASSAFSNQPQHF
TRBD1 | TRBJ2-5 | TRBV7-2 | once | TGTGCCAGCAGCTTTCGACAGGGTTCGGGGGAGACCCAGTACTTC | CASSFRQGSGETQYF
- | TRBJ1-2 | TRBV3-1/TRBV3-2 | - | TGTGCCAGCAGCCAAGAGCTACGCTACACCTTC | CASSQELRYTF
- | TRBJ1-1 | TRBV7-2 | once | TGTGCCAGCAGCGGGGGACAGAACACTGAAGCTTTCTTT | CASSGGQNTEAFF
TRBD1 | TRBJ1-6 | TRBV5-6 | - | TGTGCCAGCAGCTTGGAACACGGTCAGGGGGTCTCACCCCTCCACTTT | CASSLEHGQGVSPLHF
- | TRBJ2-7 | TRBV4-2 | - | TGTGCCAGCCGGGGGACGGGCGAATCCGGCGAGCAGTACTTC | CASRGTGESGEQYF
TRBD1 | TRBJ2-5 | TRBV27 | - | TGTGCCAGCAGTTTCCGGACAGGGGAACAAGAGACCCAGTACTTC | CASSFRTGEQETQYF
- | TRBJ1-2 | TRBV5-1 | - | TGCGCCAGCAGCTTCTTTTACAGACAAAACTATGGCTACACCTTC | CASSFFYRQNYGYTF
- | TRBJ1-2 | TRBV28 | - | TGTGCCAGCAGTTCCGGGACTAACTATGGCTACACCTTC | CASSSGTNYGYTF
TRBD2 | TRBJ2-5 | TRBV5-1 | - | TGCGCCAGCAGCCTCGGGACTAGCGGGAGTCAAGAGACCCAGTACTTC | CASSLGTSGSQETQYF
- | TRBJ2-7 | TRBV19 | - | TGTGCCAGTAGTATAGGGCAGGGGTCCTACGAGCAGTACTTC | CASSIGQGSYEQYF